This is a list of T cell receptor beta chains from one sample in a study of T cell repertoires in cytomegalovirus infection. Via MiXCR, TCRdb re-called the reads, giving one row per CDR3 protein. In the table there are roughly 180,000 distinct CDR3 sequences, about 30% of which are singletons. The sequenced material came from PBMCs. All receptors derive from a human donor in good health (CMV status not recorded). Some clones in this sample may be carry-over from other donors' samples. The CDR3 runs from the conserved cysteine through the conserved F or W.

TRBV6-6,CASSSVSHEAFF
TRBV5-4,CASRSLRGDRGRTEAFF
TRBV4-2,CASSQDNTGGNQPQHF
TRBV7-6,CASSSQTGVSNQPQHF
TRBV7-9,CASSPRTGQNSYEQYF
TRBV7-9,CASSNRVFEQYF
TRBV7-2,CASSSRGRKWETQYF
TRBV30,CAWGGGSSTEAFF
TRBV29-1,CSVGTAEQYF
TRBV19,CASSPLDGSKGANVLTF
TRBV29-1,CSVESARRTGGYEQYF
TRBV20-1,CSARANQGKGSPLHF
TRBV29-1,CSVLLRGTYTEAFF
TRBV5-5,CASSLAYDQPQHF
TRBV5-6,CASTHMGVGFTEAFF
TRBV12-3/TRBV12-4,CASSQTGGKETDTQYF
TRBV7-2,CASSLEGRTYNSPLHF
TRBV11-2,CASSYGEKLFF
TRBV6-1,CASSSRQWTQPKHF
TRBV6-5,CASSYYDPGGTEAFF
TRBV10-3,CAISLTGSSSYEQYF
TRBV18,CASSPQGGSNQPQHF
TRBV2,CASSPERGSFNQPQHF
TRBV11-2,CASSRSGGASDTQYF
TRBV9,CASSVGTGAYEQYF
TRBV29-1,CSVDRLTYNEQFF
TRBV27,CASSLSKDTGRNGYTF
TRBV2,CATGQATGELFF
TRBV7-6,CASSQGGGIDGYTF
TRBV4-1,CASSQVGAHQPQHF
TRBV2,CASSWRTRNTEAFF
TRBV11-1,CASSYSSGTLNTEAFF
TRBV2,CASSSGTGALNTEAFF
TRBV6-2/TRBV6-3,CASQPRGARNEQFF
TRBV19,CASSTPNRQNIQYF
TRBV19,CASSPLGGQDEKLFF
TRBV7-3,CASSFRRDSPLHF
TRBV2,CASSESGGGANYGYTF
TRBV7-8,CASSFEGPYNEQFF
TRBV6-2/TRBV6-3,CASTSDSSGNQPQHF
TRBV20-1,CSARTGGWQPQHF
TRBV7-9,CASSLVGGLKTEAFF
TRBV7-2,CASSLQGVGNIQYF
TRBV6-2/TRBV6-3,CASSYAGNQPQHF
TRBV7-9,CASRSTGAPSYEQYF
TRBV12-5,CASGLWGSTDTQYF
TRBV7-6,CASSLSRDTDTQYF
TRBV10-3,CATQERISSYNEQFF
TRBV7-8,CASSQRAGGYPYEQYF
TRBV24-1,CATSESGPYNEQFF
TRBV18,CASSRGQGGEQFF
TRBV7-2,CASSPGRGVAQPQHF
TRBV14,CASSPGRGTSGNTIYF
TRBV19,CASSTDLETQYF
TRBV7-3,CASSRRDGYGYTF